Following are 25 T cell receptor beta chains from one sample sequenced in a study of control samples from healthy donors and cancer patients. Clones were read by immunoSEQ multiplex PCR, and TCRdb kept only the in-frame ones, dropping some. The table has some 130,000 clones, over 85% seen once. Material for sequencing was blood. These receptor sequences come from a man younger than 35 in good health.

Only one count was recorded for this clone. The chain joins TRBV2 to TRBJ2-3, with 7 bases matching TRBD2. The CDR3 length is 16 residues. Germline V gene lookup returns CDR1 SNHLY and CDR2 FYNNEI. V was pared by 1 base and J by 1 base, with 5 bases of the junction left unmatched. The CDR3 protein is CASSEDMAGGTDTQYF. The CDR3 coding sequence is TGTGCCAGCAGTGAAGACATGGCGGGGGGCACAGATACGCAGTATTTT.

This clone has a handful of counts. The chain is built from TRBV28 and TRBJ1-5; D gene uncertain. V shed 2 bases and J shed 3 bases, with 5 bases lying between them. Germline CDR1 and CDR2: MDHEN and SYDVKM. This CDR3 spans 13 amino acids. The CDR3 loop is CASSLPLNQPQHF. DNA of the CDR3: TGTGCCAGCAGTTTACCCCTCAATCAGCCCCAGCATTTT. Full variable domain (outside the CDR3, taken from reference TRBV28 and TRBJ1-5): DVKVTQSSRYLVKRTGEKVFLECVQDMDHENMFWYRQDPGLGLRLIYFSYDVKMKEKGDIPEGYSVSREKKERFSLILESASTNQTSMYLCASSLPLNQPQHFGDGTRLSIL.

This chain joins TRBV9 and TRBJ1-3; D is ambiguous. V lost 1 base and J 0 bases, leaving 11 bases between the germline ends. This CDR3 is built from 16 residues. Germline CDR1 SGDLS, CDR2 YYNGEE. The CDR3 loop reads CASSVWAPVSGNTIYF. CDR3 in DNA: TGTGCCAGCAGCGTATGGGCCCCGGTCTCTGGAAACACCATATATTTT.

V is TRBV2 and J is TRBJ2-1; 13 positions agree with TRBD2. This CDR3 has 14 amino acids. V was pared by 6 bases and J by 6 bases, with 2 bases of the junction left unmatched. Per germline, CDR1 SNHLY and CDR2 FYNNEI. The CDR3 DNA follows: TGTGCCAGCAGACTAGCGGGGGGGCCCAATGAGCAGTTCTTC. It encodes CASRLAGGPNEQFF.

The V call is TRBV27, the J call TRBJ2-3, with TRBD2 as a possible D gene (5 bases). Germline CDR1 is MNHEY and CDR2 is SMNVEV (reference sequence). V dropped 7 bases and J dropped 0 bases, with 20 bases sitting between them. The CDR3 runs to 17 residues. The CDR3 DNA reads TGTGCCAGCACCTCCTCGGGGTTCCCCACTAGCACAGATACGCAGTATTTT. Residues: CASTSSGFPTSTDTQYF.

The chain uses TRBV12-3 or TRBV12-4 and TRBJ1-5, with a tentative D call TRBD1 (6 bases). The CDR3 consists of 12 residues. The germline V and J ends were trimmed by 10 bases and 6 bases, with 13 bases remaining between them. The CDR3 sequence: CATRQAGQPQHF. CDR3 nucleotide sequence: TGTGCCACCCGACAGGCGGGTCAGCCCCAGCATTTT.

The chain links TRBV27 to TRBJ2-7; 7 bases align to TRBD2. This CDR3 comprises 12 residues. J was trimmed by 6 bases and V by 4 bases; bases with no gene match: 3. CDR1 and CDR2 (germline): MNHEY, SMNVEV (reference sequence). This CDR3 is CASSYPGGEQYF. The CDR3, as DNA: TGTGCCAGCAGTTATCCGGGGGGCGAGCAGTACTTC.

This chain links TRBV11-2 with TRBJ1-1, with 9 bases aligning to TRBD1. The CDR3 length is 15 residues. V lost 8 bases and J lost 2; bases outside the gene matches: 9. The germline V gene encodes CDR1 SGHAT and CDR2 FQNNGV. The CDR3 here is CASRGTGQGNTEAFF. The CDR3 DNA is TGTGCCAGCCGAGGTACGGGACAGGGAAACACTGAAGCTTTCTTT.

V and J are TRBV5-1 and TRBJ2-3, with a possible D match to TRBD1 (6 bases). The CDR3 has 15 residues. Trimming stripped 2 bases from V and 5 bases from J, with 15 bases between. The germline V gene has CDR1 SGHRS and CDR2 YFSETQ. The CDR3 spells CASSLTGFKLDTQYF. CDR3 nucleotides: TGCGCCAGCAGCTTAACAGGGTTTAAGTTAGATACGCAGTATTTT.

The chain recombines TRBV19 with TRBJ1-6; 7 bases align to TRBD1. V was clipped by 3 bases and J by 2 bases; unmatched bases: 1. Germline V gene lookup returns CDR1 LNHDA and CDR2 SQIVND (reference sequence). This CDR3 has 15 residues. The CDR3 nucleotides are TGTGCCAGTAGTATCGGGACAGCCTATAATTCACCCCTCCACTTT. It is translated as CASSIGTAYNSPLHF.

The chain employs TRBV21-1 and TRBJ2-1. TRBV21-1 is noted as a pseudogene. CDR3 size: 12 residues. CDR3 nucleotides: TGTGCCAGCAGCTTAGGAGGGGGGGAGCAGTTCTTC. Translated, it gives CASSLGGGEQFF.

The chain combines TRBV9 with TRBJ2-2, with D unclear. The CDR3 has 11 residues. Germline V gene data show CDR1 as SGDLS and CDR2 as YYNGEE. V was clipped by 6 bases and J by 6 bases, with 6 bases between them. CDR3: CASTAAGELFF. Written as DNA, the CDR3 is TGTGCCAGCACCGCGGCCGGGGAGCTGTTTTTT.

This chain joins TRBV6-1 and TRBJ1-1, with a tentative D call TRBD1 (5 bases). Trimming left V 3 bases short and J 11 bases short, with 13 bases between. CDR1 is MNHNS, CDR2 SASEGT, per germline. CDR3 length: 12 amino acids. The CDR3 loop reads CASSDGRWGAFF. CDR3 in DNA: TGTGCCAGCAGTGATGGAAGGTGGGGGGCTTTCTTT.

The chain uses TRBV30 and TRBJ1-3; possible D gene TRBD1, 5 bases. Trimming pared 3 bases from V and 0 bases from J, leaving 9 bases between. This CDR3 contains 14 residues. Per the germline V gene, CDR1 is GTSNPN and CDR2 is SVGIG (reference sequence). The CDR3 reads CAWRGPSSGNTIYF. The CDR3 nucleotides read TGTGCCTGGAGGGGGCCGAGCTCTGGAAACACCATATATTTT.

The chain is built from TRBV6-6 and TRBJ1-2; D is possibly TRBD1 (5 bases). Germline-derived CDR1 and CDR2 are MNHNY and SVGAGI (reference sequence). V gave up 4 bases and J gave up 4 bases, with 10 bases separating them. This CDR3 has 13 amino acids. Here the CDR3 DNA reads TGTGCCAGCAGTTTCAGGGCAGGCTATGGCTACACCTTC. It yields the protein CASSFRAGYGYTF.

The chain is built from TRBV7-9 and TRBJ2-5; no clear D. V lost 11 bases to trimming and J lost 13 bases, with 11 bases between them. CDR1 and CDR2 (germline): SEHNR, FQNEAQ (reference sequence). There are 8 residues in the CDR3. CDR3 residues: CARPLPYF. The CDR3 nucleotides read TGTGCCCGTCCACTCCCGTACTTC.

The CDR3: CASRTDRVGGYGYTF. CDR3 DNA sequence: TGTGCCAGCAGGACAGACAGGGTGGGGGGCTATGGCTACACCTTC. J is TRBJ1-2 and V is TRBV7-2, with 7 nucleotides matching TRBD1. Trimming cost V 6 bases and J 4 bases; bases outside gene matches: 11. CDR1 and CDR2 from the germline V gene are SGHTA and FQGNSA. This CDR3 has 15 amino acids.

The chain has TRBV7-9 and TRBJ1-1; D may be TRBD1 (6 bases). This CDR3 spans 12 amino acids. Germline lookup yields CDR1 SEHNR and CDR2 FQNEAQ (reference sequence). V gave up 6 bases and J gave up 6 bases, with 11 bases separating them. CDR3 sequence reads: CASSDRGAEAFF. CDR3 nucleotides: TGTGCCAGCAGTGATAGGGGGGCTGAAGCTTTCTTT.

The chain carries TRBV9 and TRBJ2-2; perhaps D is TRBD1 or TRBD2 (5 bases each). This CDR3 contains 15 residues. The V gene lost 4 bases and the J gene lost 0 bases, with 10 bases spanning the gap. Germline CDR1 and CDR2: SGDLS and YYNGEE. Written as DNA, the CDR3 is TGTGCCAGCAGCTCGGGACGGACGAACACCGGGGAGCTGTTTTTT. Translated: CASSSGRTNTGELFF.

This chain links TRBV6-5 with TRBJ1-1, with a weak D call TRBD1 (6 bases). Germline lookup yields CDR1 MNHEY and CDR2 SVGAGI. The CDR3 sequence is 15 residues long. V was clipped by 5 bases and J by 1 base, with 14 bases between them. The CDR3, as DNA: TGTGCCAGCAGTAGAGGGACAACTACGAACACTGAAGCTTTCTTT. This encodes CASSRGTTTNTEAFF.

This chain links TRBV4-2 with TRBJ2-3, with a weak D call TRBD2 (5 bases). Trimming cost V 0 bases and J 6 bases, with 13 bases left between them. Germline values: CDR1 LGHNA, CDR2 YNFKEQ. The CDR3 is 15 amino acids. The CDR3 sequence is CASSQEIGREDTQYF. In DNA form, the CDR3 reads TGTGCCAGCAGCCAAGAGATTGGTAGGGAGGATACGCAGTATTTT.

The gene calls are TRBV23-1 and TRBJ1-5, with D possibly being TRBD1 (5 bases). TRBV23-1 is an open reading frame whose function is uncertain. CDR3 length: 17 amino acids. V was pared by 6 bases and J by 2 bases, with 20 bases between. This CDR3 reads CASRFSRAGRGNQPQHF. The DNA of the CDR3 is TGCGCCAGCAGATTCTCTCGGGCAGGGAGGGGCAATCAGCCCCAGCATTTT.

CDR3 amino acids: CASSPRERGTEAFF. The DNA for the CDR3 is TGTGCCAGCTCACCCAGAGAAAGGGGCACTGAAGCTTTCTTT. The rearrangement joins TRBV18 to TRBJ1-1; tentatively, D is TRBD1 (5 bases). The V gene lost 3 bases and the J gene lost 4 bases, with 12 bases spanning the gap. The CDR3 sequence is 14 residues long. Germline V lookup: CDR1 KGHSH, CDR2 LQKENI. Based on the CDR3 plus reference TRBV18 and TRBJ1-1, the full variable domain is NAGVMQNPRHLVRRRGQEARLRCSPMKGHSHVYWYRQLPEEGLKFMVYLQKENIIDESGMPKERFSAEFPKEGPSILRIQQVVRGDSAAYFCASSPRERGTEAFFGQGTRLTVV.

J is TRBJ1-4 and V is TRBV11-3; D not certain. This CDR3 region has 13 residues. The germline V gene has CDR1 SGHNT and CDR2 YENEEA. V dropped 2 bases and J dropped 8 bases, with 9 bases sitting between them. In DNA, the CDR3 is TGTGCCAGCAGCTTAAGGTTTTCGGAAAAACTGTTTTTT. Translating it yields CASSLRFSEKLFF.

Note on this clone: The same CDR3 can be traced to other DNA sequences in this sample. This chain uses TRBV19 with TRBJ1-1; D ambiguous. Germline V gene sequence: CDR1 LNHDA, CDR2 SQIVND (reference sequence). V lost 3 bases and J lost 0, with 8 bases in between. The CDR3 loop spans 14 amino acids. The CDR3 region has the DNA TGTGCCAGTAGTATTGTACCGATGAACACTGAAGCTTTCTTT. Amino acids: CASSIVPMNTEAFF.